Listed here is a single T cell receptor (beta chain). Its antigen has not been determined. Base qualities were left out, and no much larger clone turns up one base away. These data originate in a study of blood T cell repertoires in COVID-19 (dated by TCRdb to 2018 to 2020). Concerning the study at large: Collaborator samples came from the United States, Italy and Spain and covered acute and convalescent phases of COVID-19. The prospective study material was composed of cDNA or gDNA derived from T cells, B-cell-depleted T cells, or PBMCs. The dataset comprised deeply sampled blood TCRbeta repertoires from subjects exposed to, actively infected with, or recovered from COVID-19. A freely available public database, intended as a resource for researchers studying the immune response to SARS-CoV-2, is where the repertoires were released. Samples came from the ongoing ImmuneRACE study (first 160 participants) plus 1,254 subjects from 6 global collaborators. The sample metadata nearly always contained a de-identified subject ID, COVID-19 status, age in years and sex. Where HLA class I and class II types were available, the types were taken from metadata supplied by the sample provider, not from assay-based typing.

The immunoSEQ Assay, a bias-controlled multiplex PCR, was used to amplify TCRbeta CDR3 regions from genomic DNA. The published analysis was carried out like this. Within the assay, amplification of reference gene primers was used to estimate how many nucleated cells each sample contained. To quantify the absolute abundance of each unique TCRbeta CDR3 rearrangement, sequence reads were collapsed and filtered. For each sample, productive Simpson clonality was calculated by taking the square root of Simpson's diversity index across productive rearrangements. Held by TCRdb, this immuneACCESS table contains in-frame sequences only and omits some clones. Under half of the omission traces to an unresolved V gene where checked; the cause of the rest is unknown. V and J calls and clone size are given by that table; D and trimming were obtained from the DNA. This sample holds 250,000 to 350,000 clones; around 87% were observed only once. The ten top clones hold approximately 5.3% of the sample.

The investigation overall reported the following: Clinical and demographic metadata were provided uncurated, with the amount varying by source and participant.

Enrolling through a virtual design, the prospective study's participants ranged in age from roughly 18 to 89 years and lived across roughly 23 United States geographic areas. To assign participants to cohorts, the prospective study relied on clinical history that participants themselves reported in a screening survey and a study questionnaire. ImmuneRACE Cohort 3 recovered participants were defined by two consecutive negative NP/OP PCR tests, healthcare professional clearance, or symptom resolution. Each participant in the prospective study had whole blood, serum and a nasopharyngeal or oropharyngeal swab collected by mobile phlebotomists. Prospective study participants could optionally give additional blood draws and questionnaires over an approximately two-month period. Blood samples from the prospective study were shipped frozen or at room temperature prior to DNA extraction. Sample: PBMCs or T cells enriched from blood (not recorded which). This TCR came from a woman between 25 and 40 years old who had recovered from COVID-19.

Here the CDR3 is given as CASSPGQVGSNQPQHF. In nucleotide form, the sequence is TGTGCCAGCTCACCCGGACAGGTGGGGTCCAATCAGCCCCAGCATTTT. The sequence links TRBV18 to TRBJ1-5; 7 central bases correspond to TRBD1. The germline V gene encodes CDR1 KGHSH and CDR2 LQKENI. Germline trimming amounts to 3 bases on V and 3 bases on J, with 8 as the count of junction bases outside the gene matches. Reading from cysteine to phenylalanine, the CDR3 counts 16 amino acids. The only DNA kept is the CDR3, 48 bases in frame from the first base.